The present TCR beta chain was sequenced within a study of CD8+ T cells in alopecia areata. Across the study: Tofacitinib lasted 6 to 18 months, then 6 months off drug. Broader study findings: Clonality exceeded that of normal scalp in lesional scalp, most notably in alopecia totalis/universalis. On tofacitinib, scalp and blood still held many of the expanded lesional clones.

V was shortened by 5 bases and J by 3 bases, with 18 bases between the two germline ends. Germline V gene lookup returns CDR1 GTSNPN and CDR2 SVGIG (reference sequence). The CDR3 has 15 amino acids. Comment on this clone: Its target is not known.

cDNA prepared by RNA extraction and subsequent reverse transcription served as the template for sequencing. The data were produced by immunoSEQ multiplex PCR, yet TCRdb's version contains in-frame clones alone and is incomplete. The table shows some 160,000 clones, with approximately 65% occurring only once. Treatment defined: oral pan-JAK inhibitor, 5-10 mg twice daily. The researchers isolated CD4+ and CD8+ T cells from PBMCs by sorting. This chain joins TRBV30 and TRBJ2-3; D might be TRBD1 (6 bases). This clonotype originated in a human donor with alopecia areata. Source: CD4+ T cells sorted from blood, taken at week 4, from a patient treated with tofacitinib. The CDR3 protein is CAWSPGRTVTDTQYF. The CDR3, as DNA: TGTGCCTGGTCCCCAGGCAGGACAGTGACAGATACGCAGTATTTT.